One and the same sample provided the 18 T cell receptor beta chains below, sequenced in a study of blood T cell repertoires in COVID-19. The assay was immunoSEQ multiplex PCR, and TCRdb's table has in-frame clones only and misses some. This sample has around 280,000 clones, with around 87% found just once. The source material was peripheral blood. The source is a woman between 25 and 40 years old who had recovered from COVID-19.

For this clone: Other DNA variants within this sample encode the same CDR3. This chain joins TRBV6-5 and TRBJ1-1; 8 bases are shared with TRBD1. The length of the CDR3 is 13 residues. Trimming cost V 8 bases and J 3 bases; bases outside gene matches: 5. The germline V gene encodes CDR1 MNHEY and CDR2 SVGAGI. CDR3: CASRTGRDTEAFF. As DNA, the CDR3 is TGTGCCAGCCGGACAGGGAGAGACACTGAAGCTTTCTTT.

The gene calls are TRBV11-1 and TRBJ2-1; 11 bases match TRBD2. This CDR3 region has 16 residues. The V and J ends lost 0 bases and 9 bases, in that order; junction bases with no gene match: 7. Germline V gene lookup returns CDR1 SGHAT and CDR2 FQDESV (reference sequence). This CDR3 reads CASSLATTSGSVEQFF. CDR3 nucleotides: TGTGCCAGCAGCTTAGCGACAACTAGCGGGAGTGTTGAGCAGTTCTTC.

CDR3 amino acids: CASSLQVYRDTNTEAFF. CDR3 coding DNA: TGTGCCAGCAGCTTACAAGTATACAGGGACACTAACACTGAAGCTTTCTTT. V is TRBV7-9 and J is TRBJ1-1, with D perhaps matching TRBD1 (6 bases). The CDR3 runs 17 residues. Germline V gene lookup returns CDR1 SEHNR and CDR2 FQNEAQ (reference sequence). V was trimmed by 2 bases and J by 2 bases, leaving 18 bases between them.

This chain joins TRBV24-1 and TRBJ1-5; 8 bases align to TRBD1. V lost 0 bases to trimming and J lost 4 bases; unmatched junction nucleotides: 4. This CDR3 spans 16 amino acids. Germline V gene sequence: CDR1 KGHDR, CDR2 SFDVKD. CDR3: CATSDLPGGGNQPQHF. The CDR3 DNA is TGTGCCACCAGTGATTTGCCAGGGGGCGGAAATCAGCCCCAGCATTTT.

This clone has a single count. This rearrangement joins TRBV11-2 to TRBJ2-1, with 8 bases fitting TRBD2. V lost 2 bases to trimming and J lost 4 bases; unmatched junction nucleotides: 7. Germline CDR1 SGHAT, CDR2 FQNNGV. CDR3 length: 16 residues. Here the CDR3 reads CASSLYSREGYNEQFF. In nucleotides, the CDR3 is TGTGCCAGCAGCTTATATTCCCGGGAGGGATACAATGAGCAGTTCTTC. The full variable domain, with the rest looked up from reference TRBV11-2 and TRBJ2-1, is EAGVAQSPRYKIIEKRQSVAFWCNPISGHATLYWYQQILGQGPKLLIQFQNNGVVDDSQLPKDRFSAERLKGVDSTLKIQPAKLEDSAVYLCASSLYSREGYNEQFFGPGTRLTVL.

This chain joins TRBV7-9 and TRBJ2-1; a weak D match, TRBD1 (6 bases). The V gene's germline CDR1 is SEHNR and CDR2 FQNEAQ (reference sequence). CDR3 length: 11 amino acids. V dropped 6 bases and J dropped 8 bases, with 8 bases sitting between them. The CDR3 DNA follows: TGTGCCAGCAGGCCAGGGGATGAGCAGTTCTTC. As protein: CASRPGDEQFF.

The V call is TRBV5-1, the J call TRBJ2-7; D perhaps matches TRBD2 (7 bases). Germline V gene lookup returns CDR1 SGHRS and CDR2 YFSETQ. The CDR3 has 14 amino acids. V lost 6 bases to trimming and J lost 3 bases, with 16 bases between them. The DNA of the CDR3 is TGCGCCAGCACCCGGGGGGCAGGTAACTACGAGCAGTACTTC. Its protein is CASTRGAGNYEQYF.

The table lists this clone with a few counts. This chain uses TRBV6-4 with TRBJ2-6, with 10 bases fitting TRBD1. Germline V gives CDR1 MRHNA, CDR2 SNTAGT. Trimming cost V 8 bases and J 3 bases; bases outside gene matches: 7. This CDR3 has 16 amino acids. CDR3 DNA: TGTGCCAGCTCCCCCGGGACAGGGGATGGGGCCAACGTCCTGACTTTC. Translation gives CASSPGTGDGANVLTF.

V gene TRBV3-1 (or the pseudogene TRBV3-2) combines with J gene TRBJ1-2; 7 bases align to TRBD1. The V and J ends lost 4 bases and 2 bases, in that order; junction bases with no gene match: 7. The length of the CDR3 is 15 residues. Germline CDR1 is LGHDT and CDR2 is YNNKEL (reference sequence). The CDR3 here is CASSLRTGGNYGYTF. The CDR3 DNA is TGTGCCAGCAGCCTTCGGACAGGTGGGAACTATGGCTACACCTTC.

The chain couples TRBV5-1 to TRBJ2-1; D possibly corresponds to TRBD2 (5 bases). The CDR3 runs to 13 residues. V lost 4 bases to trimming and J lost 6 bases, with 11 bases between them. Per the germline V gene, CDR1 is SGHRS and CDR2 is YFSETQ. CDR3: CASSPEDVNEQFF. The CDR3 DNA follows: TGCGCCAGCAGCCCGGAGGATGTCAATGAGCAGTTCTTC.

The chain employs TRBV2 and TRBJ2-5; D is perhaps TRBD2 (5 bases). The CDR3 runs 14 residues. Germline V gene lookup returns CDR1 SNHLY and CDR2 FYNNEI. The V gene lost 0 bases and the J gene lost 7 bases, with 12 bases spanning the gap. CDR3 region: CASSEARTPRTQYF. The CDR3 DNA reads TGTGCCAGCAGTGAAGCAAGGACTCCTAGGACCCAGTACTTC.

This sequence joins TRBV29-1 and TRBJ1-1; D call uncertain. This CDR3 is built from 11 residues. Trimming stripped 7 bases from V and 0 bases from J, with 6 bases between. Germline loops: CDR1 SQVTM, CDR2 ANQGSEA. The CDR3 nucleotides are TGCAGCGCGAGCATGAACACTGAAGCTTTCTTT. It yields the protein CSASMNTEAFF.

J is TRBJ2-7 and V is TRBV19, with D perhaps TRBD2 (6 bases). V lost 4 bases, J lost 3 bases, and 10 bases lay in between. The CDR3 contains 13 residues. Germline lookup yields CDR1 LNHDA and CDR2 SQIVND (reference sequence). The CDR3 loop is CASSRGLFYEQYF. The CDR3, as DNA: TGTGCCAGTAGTAGGGGACTCTTCTACGAGCAGTACTTC. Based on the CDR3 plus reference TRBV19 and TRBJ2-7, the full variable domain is DGGITQSPKYLFRKEGQNVTLSCEQNLNHDAMYWYRQDPGQGLRLIYYSQIVNDFQKGDIAEGYSVSREKKESFPLTVTSAQKNPTAFYLCASSRGLFYEQYFGPGTRLTVT.

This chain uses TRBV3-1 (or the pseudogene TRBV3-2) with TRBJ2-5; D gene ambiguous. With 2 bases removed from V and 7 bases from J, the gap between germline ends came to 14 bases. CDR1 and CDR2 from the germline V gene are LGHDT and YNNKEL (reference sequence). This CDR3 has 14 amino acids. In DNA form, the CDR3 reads TGTGCCAGCAGCCAATCGGCCAGCTCAGGGACCCAGTACTTC. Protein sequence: CASSQSASSGTQYF.

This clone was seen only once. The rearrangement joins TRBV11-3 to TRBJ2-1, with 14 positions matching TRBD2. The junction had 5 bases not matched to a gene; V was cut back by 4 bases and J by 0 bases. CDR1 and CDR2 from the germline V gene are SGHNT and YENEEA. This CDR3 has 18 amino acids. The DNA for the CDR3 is TGTGCCAGCAGCTGGGGACTAGCGGGGGCCAGCTCCTACAATGAGCAGTTCTTC. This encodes CASSWGLAGASSYNEQFF.

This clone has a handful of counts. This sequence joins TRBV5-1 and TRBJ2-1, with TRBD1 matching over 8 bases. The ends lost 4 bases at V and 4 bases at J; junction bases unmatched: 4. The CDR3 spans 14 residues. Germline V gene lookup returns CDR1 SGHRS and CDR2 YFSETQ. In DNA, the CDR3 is TGCGCCAGCAGCCCGGGACAGGATTACAATGAGCAGTTCTTC. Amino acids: CASSPGQDYNEQFF.

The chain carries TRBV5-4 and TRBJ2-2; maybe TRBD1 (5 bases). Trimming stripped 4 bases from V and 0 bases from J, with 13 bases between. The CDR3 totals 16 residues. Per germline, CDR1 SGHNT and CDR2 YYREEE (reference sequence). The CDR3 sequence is CASSTRQNSNTGELFF. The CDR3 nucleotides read TGTGCCAGCAGCACGCGACAGAATTCGAACACCGGGGAGCTGTTTTTT. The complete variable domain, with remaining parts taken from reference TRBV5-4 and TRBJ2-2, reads ETGVTQSPTHLIKTRGQQVTLRCSSQSGHNTVSWYQQALGQGPQFIFQYYREEENGRGNFPPRFSGLQFPNYSSELNVNALELDDSALYLCASSTRQNSNTGELFFGEGSRLTVL.

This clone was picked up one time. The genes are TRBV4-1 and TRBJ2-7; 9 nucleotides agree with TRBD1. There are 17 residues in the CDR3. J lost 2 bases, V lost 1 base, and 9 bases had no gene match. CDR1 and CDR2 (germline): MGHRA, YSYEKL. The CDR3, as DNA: TGCGCCAGCAGCCAAGGATTATCGGGACAGGGTGCCTACGAGCAGTACTTC. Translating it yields CASSQGLSGQGAYEQYF.